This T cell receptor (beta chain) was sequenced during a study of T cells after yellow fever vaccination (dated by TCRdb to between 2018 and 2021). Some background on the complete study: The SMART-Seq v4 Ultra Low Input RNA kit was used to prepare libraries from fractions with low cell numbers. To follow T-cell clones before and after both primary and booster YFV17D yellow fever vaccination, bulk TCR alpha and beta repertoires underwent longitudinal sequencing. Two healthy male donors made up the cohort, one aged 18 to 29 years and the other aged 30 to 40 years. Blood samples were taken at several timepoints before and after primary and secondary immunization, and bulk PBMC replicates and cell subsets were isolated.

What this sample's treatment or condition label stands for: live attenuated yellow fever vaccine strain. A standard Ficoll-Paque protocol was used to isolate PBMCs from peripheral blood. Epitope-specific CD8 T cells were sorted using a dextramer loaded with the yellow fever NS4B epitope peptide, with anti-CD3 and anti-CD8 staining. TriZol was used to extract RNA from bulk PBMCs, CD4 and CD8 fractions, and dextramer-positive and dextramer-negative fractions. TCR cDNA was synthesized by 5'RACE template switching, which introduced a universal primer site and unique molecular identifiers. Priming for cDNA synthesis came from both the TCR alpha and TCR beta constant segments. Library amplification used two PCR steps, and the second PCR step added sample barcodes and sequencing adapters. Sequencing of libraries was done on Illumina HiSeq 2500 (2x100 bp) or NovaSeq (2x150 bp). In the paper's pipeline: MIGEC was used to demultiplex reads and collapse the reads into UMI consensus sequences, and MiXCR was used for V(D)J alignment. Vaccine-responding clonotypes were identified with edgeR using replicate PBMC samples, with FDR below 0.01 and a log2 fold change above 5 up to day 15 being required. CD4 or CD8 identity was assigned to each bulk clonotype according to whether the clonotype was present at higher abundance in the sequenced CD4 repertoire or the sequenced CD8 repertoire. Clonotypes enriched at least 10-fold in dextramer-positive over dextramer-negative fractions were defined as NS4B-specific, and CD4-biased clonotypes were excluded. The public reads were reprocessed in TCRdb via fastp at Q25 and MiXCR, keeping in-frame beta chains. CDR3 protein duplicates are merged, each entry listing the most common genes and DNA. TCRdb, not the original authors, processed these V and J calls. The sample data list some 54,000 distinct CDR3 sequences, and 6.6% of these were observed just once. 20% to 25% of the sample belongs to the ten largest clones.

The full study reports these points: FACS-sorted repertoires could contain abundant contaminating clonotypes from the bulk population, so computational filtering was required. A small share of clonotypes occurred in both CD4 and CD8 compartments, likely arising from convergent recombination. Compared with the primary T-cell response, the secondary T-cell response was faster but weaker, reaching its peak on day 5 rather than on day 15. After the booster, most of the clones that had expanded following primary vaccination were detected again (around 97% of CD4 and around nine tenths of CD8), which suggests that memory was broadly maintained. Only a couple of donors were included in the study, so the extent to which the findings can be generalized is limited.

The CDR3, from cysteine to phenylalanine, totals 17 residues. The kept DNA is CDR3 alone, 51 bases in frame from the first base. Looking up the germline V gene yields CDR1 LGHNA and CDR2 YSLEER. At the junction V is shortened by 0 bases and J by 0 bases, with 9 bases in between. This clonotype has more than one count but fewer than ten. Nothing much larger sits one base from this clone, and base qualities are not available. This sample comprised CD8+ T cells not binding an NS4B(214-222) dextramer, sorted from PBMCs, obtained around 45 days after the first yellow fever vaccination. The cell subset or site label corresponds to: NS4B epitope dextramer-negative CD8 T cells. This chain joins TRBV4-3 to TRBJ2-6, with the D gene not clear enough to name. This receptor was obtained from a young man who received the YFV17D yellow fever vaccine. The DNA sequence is TGCGCCAGCAGCCAAGATCCAGCCAACTCTGGGGCCAACGTCCTGACTTTC. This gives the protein CASSQDPANSGANVLTF.